These T cell receptor beta chains were read from a single sample in a study of memory CD4+ T cells and cytomegalovirus serostatus. The protocol was immunoSEQ multiplex PCR, while the TCRdb copy is restricted to in-frame clones and leaves out a portion. The repertoire holds some 29,000 clones, roughly 80% seen once, with around 0.63% in the top ten. Sequenced material: memory CD4+ T cells from blood. Source of these receptors: an adult in good health and CMV-seronegative. Some clones in this sample may be carry-over from other donors' samples. The CDR3 runs from the conserved cysteine through the conserved F or W. A D gene is named only where the DNA matches it firmly. Clone size is shown for a subset of rows, as once, few, many or a class of expanded clone.

V: TRBV28; size: -; length: 12; J: TRBJ2-7; D: TRBD1; DNA: TGTGCTAGCCAAGGGGACAGGGGGTCCCCTGAGTTC; CDR3: CASQGDRGSPEF
V: TRBV29-1; size: -; length: 15; J: TRBJ2-3; D: -; DNA: TGCAGCGTCCGCCGGGACGTAAGTAGCACAGATACGCAGTATTTT; CDR3: CSVRRDVSSTDTQYF
V: TRBV7-2; size: few; length: 15; J: TRBJ2-1; D: TRBD2; DNA: TGTGCCAGCAGCTCCTCTAGCGGGGGGCGTCATGAGCAGTTCTTC; CDR3: CASSSSSGGRHEQFF
V: TRBV6-1; size: -; length: 15; J: TRBJ2-2; D: TRBD2; DNA: TGTGCCAGCAGTATTAGCGGGGGGGGGACCGGGGAGCTGTTTTTT; CDR3: CASSISGGGTGELFF
V: TRBV29-1; size: -; length: 14; J: TRBJ2-3; D: -; DNA: TGCAGCGTATCTTCGGCAGCGAACACAGATACGCAGTATTTT; CDR3: CSVSSAANTDTQYF
V: TRBV5-1; size: -; length: 14; J: TRBJ2-7; D: -; DNA: TGCGCCAGCAGCAAGGCGCAGAGGGACCACGAGCAGTACTTC; CDR3: CASSKAQRDHEQYF
V: TRBV28; size: -; length: 18; J: TRBJ2-3; D: TRBD1; DNA: TGTGCCAGCAGTACCCCATATCGGGCAGGGGGACAAGGCGATACGCAGTATTTT; CDR3: CASSTPYRAGGQGDTQYF
V: TRBV7-2; size: -; length: 13; J: TRBJ1-2; D: -; DNA: TGTGCCAGCAGCCTAGGGTGGAGAGGCGGCTACACCTTC; CDR3: CASSLGWRGGYTF
V: TRBV7-2; size: -; length: 12; J: TRBJ1-1; D: TRBD1; DNA: TGTGCCAGCAGCTTCCGGACAGGGGCAACTTTCTTT; CDR3: CASSFRTGATFF
V: TRBV4-1; size: -; length: 14; J: TRBJ1-1; D: -; DNA: TGCGCCAGCAGAGAATGGGGCGTTAACACTGAAGCTTTCTTT; CDR3: CASREWGVNTEAFF
V: TRBV5-1; size: -; length: 15; J: TRBJ1-3; D: TRBD1; DNA: TGCGCCAGCGGCGACAGGGGAAGCTCTGGAAACACCATATATTTT; CDR3: CASGDRGSSGNTIYF
V: TRBV5-1; size: -; length: 15; J: TRBJ2-7; D: TRBD2; DNA: TGCGCCAGCAGCACTAGCGGGGGGGCCGGCTACGAGCAGTACTTC; CDR3: CASSTSGGAGYEQYF
V: TRBV19; size: few; length: 12; J: TRBJ1-5; D: -; DNA: TGTGCCAGTAGTATTGGTCCCCAGCCCCAGCATTTT; CDR3: CASSIGPQPQHF
V: TRBV9; size: -; length: 17; J: TRBJ1-2; D: TRBD1; DNA: TGTGCCAGCAGCCCAGGGGTTGGGACAGGGGTTACCTATGGCTACACCTTC; CDR3: CASSPGVGTGVTYGYTF
V: TRBV27; size: -; length: 14; J: TRBJ2-2; D: -; DNA: TGTGCCACTCGGCAACACCCGAGAGAGGGGGAGCTGTTTTTT; CDR3: CATRQHPREGELFF
V: TRBV6-1; size: few; length: 11; J: TRBJ1-6; D: -; DNA: TGTGCCAGCAGTTCAGGTTCACCCCTCCACTTT; CDR3: CASSSGSPLHF
V: TRBV28; size: -; length: 13; J: TRBJ1-2; D: TRBD1; DNA: TGTGCCAGCAGCCCCGGGACAGACTATGGCTACACCTTC; CDR3: CASSPGTDYGYTF
V: TRBV5-1; size: few; length: 16; J: TRBJ1-1; D: TRBD1; DNA: TGCGCCAGCAGCTTGGTTCCGGGACAGGGGAACACTGAAGCTTTCTTT; CDR3: CASSLVPGQGNTEAFF
V: TRBV30; size: -; length: 14; J: TRBJ2-3; D: -; DNA: TGTGCCTGGAAAGGGGGGGCGGGCACAGATACGCAGTATTTT; CDR3: CAWKGGAGTDTQYF
V: TRBV18; size: -; length: 11; J: TRBJ2-5; D: -; DNA: TGTGCCAGCTCACCTCAAGAGACCCAGTACTTC; CDR3: CASSPQETQYF
V: TRBV6-1; size: -; length: 13; J: TRBJ1-3; D: -; DNA: TGTGCCAGCACCACGGACTCTGGAAACACCATATATTTT; CDR3: CASTTDSGNTIYF
V: TRBV19; size: -; length: 15; J: TRBJ1-1; D: -; DNA: TGTGCCAGTAGTGGGCCAGGAGCCATGAACACTGAAGCTTTCTTT; CDR3: CASSGPGAMNTEAFF
V: TRBV5-1; size: -; length: 14; J: TRBJ1-4; D: -; DNA: TGCGCCCCTTGGAGGGGCTTCTTAGGTGAAAAACTGTTTTTT; CDR3: CAPWRGFLGEKLFF
V: TRBV6-5; size: few; length: 15; J: TRBJ2-7; D: -; DNA: TGTGCCAGCAGTTATCGGGGGCAAGGAGCCTACGAGCAGTACTTC; CDR3: CASSYRGQGAYEQYF